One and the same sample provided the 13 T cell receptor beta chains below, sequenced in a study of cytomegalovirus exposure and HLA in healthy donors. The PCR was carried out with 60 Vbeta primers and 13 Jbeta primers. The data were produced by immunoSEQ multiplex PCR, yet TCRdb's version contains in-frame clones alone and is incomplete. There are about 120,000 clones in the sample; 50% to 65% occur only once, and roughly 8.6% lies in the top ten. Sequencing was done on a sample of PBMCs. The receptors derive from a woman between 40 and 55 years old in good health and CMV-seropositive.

The CDR3 is CASSLDRVNEQYF. DNA of the CDR3: TGTGCCAGCAGCTTAGACAGGGTCAACGAGCAGTACTTC. The genes are TRBV7-9 and TRBJ2-7; perhaps TRBD1 as D (6 bases). Germline loops: CDR1 SEHNR, CDR2 FQNEAQ (reference sequence). The CDR3 is 13 residues long. V shed 1 base and J shed 5 bases, with 9 bases lying between them.

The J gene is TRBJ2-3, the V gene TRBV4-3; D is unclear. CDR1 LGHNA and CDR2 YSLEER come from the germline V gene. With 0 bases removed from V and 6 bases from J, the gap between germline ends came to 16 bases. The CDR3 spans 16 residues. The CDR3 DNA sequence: TGCGCCAGCAGCCAAGATCGCGCATCTCGGGTGGATACGCAGTATTTT. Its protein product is CASSQDRASRVDTQYF.

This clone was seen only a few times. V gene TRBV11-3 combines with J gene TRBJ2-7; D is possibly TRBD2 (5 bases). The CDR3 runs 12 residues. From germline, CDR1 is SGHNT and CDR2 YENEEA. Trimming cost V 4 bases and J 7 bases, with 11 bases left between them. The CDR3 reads CASSSEGGEQYF. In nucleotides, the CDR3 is TGTGCCAGCAGCTCCGAGGGTGGAGAGCAGTACTTC.

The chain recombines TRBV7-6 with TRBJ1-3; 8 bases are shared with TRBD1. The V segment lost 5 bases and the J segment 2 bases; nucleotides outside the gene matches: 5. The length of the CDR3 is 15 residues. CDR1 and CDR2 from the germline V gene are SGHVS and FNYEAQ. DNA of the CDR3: TGTGCCAGCAGCCGGACAGGGCTTGCTGGAAACACCATATATTTT. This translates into CASSRTGLAGNTIYF.

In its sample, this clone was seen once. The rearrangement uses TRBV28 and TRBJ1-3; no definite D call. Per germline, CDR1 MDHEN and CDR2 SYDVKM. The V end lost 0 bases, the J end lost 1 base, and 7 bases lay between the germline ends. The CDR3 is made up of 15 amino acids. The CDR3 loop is CASSLWRSSGNTIYF. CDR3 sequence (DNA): TGTGCCAGCAGTTTATGGAGGTCGTCTGGAAACACCATATATTTT.

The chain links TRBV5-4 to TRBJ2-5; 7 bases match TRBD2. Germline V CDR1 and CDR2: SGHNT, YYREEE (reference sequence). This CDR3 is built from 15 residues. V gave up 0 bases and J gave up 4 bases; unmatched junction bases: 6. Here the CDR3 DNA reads TGTGCCAGCAGCTTGGCGGGCGGGAGTAGAGAGACCCAGTACTTC. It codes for CASSLAGGSRETQYF.

DNA for the CDR3: TGCGCCAGCACCCCGGGCCGGGACAGGGCATGGGAGCAGTACTTC. It is translated as CASTPGRDRAWEQYF. The chain employs TRBV5-1 and TRBJ2-7; 9 bases align to TRBD1. Germline values: CDR1 SGHRS, CDR2 YFSETQ. CDR3 length: 15 residues. Trimming took 6 bases from V and 7 from J; bases not matched to a gene: 14.

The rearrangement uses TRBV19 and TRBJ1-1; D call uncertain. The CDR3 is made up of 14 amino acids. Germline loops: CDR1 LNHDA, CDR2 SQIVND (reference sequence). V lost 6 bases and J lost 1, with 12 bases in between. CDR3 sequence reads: CASSPPPRNTEAFF. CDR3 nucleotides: TGTGCCAGTAGCCCTCCACCTAGGAACACTGAAGCTTTCTTT.

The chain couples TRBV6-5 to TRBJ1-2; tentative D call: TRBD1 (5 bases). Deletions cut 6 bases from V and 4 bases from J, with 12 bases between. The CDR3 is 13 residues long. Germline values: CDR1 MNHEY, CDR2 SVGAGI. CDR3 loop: CASSLDRVYGYTF. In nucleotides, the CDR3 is TGTGCCAGCAGCCTCGACAGAGTCTATGGCTACACCTTC.

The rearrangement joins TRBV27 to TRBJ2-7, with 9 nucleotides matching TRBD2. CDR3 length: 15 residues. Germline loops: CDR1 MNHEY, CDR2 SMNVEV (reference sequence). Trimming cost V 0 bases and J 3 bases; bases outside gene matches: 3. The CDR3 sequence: CASSLSGSGSYEQYF. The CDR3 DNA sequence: TGTGCCAGCAGTTTATCAGGTAGCGGGAGCTACGAGCAGTACTTC.

Here the CDR3 reads CASSDPGLGKNIQYF. DNA of the CDR3: TGTGCCAGCAGTGATCCGGGTCTCGGCAAAAACATTCAGTACTTC. V gene TRBV6-1 combines with J gene TRBJ2-4; D is ambiguous. Germline CDR1 MNHNS, CDR2 SASEGT. The V end lost 3 bases, the J end lost 3 bases, and 12 bases lay between the germline ends. The CDR3 length is 15 residues.

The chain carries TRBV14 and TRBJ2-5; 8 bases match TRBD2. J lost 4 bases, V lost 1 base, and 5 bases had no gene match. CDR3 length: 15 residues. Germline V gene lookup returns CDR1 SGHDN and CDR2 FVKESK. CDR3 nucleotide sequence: TGTGCCAGCAGCCAAGCTAGGCTAGCGGGAGAGACCCAGTACTTC. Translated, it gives CASSQARLAGETQYF. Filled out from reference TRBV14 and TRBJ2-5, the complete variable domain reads EAGVTQFPSHSVIEKGQTVTLRCDPISGHDNLYWYRRVMGKEIKFLLHFVKESKQDESGMPNNRFLAERTGGTYSTLKVQPAELEDSGVYFCASSQARLAGETQYFGPGTRLLVL.

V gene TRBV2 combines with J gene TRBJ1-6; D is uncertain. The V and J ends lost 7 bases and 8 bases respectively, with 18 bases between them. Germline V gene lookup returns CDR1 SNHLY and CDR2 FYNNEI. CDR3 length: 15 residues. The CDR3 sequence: CASKESAGVDSPLHF. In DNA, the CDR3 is TGTGCCAGCAAAGAGTCGGCCGGGGTGGATTCACCCCTCCACTTT.